These 22 T cell receptor beta chains were all obtained from the same sample, sequenced in a study of shared clonotypes between healthy human individuals. It was CD45RO-negative cells, positively selected for CCR7, that made up naive CD8 cells, with terminally differentiated effector memory CD45RA+ cells excluded. Produced via immunoSEQ multiplex PCR; TCRdb's table is partial and in-frame only. Among about 1.9 million clones listed, 90% to 95% were seen once. Sequences were obtained from naive CD8+ T cells from PBMCs. All receptors derive from a man aged 18 to 29 in good health. Some clones in this sample may be carry-over from other donors' samples.

This sequence joins TRBV7-8 and TRBJ2-7; D remains ambiguous. This CDR3 spans 17 amino acids. V dropped 2 bases and J dropped 4 bases, with 21 bases sitting between them. In germline, CDR1 is SGHVS, CDR2 FQNEAQ. CDR3 in amino acids: CASSLSNPRLSKYEQYF. The CDR3 region has the DNA TGTGCCAGCAGCTTATCGAACCCCAGGCTCTCTAAATACGAGCAGTACTTC.

The chain carries TRBV29-1 and TRBJ2-5; tentatively, D is TRBD2 (6 bases). This CDR3 region has 16 residues. Germline-derived CDR1 and CDR2 are SQVTM and ANQGSEA. The ends were cut back, 2 bases at V and 6 bases at J, with 22 bases in the middle. The CDR3: CSVEPRPGDEEKTQYF. In DNA, the CDR3 is TGCAGCGTTGAACCCCGACCGGGGGATGAAGAAAAGACCCAGTACTTC.

The V and J genes are TRBV19 and TRBJ1-1; 7 nucleotides agree with TRBD1. CDR3 length: 16 amino acids. V shed 5 bases, J shed 0 bases, and the junction held 9 bases outside the gene matches. Germline CDR1 is LNHDA and CDR2 is SQIVND (reference sequence). CDR3 bases: TGTGCCAGTAGTTCGGATGGAGACAGGGTGAACACTGAAGCTTTCTTT. It specifies CASSSDGDRVNTEAFF.

The CDR3 protein is CASTLHSTKDGYTF. For the CDR3, the DNA is TGTGCCAGCACCCTCCATAGTACAAAGGATGGCTACACCTTC. The chain has TRBV28 and TRBJ1-2; no clear D. Trimming took off 7 bases at V and 6 bases at J, with 18 bases between the two ends. Germline CDR1 and CDR2: MDHEN and SYDVKM. There are 14 residues in the CDR3.

V usage is TRBV7-8 and J usage is TRBJ1-2, with D possibly being TRBD1 (5 bases). The CDR3 sequence is 14 residues long. V was cut by 5 bases and J by 4 bases, with 14 bases left in between. CDR1 and CDR2 from the germline V gene are SGHVS and FQNEAQ. CDR3 in amino acids: CASSDQLGVYGYTF. The CDR3 DNA is TGTGCCAGCAGCGATCAACTAGGGGTCTATGGCTACACCTTC.

The rearrangement uses TRBV29-1 and TRBJ2-2; tentatively, D is TRBD1 (6 bases). Germline V gene sequence: CDR1 SQVTM, CDR2 ANQGSEA. The length of the CDR3 is 14 residues. Trimming left V 3 bases short and J 5 bases short, with 13 bases between. Here the CDR3 reads CSVDVRGRTGELFF. CDR3 bases: TGCAGCGTTGATGTCAGGGGACGGACCGGGGAGCTGTTTTTT.

DNA of the CDR3: TGTGCCTGGAGCCTTCCGGGCAGGGCATCCACAACTAATGAAAAACTGTTTTTT. Encoded protein: CAWSLPGRASTTNEKLFF. The chain carries TRBV30 and TRBJ1-4, with D maybe TRBD1 (5 bases). CDR3 size: 18 residues. Trimming removed 3 bases from V and 0 bases from J, with 20 bases in between. Germline CDR1 reads GTSNPN; CDR2 reads SVGIG (reference sequence).

In its sample, this clone was seen once. The gene calls are TRBV6-4 and TRBJ1-2, with 9 bases identical to TRBD1. V lost 4 bases, J lost 8 bases, and 14 bases stayed unmatched. CDR1 and CDR2 (germline): MRHNA, SNTAGT. This CDR3 is built from 16 residues. This chain's CDR3 is CASSGVRDRVLHGYTF. The DNA for the CDR3 is TGTGCCAGCAGTGGAGTCCGGGACAGGGTGCTCCACGGCTACACCTTC.

Of note for this clone: Other DNA sequences within the sample encode an identical CDR3. The chain employs TRBV5-4 and TRBJ2-7; 10 bases match TRBD1. This CDR3 has 15 amino acids. V dropped 1 base and J dropped 1; count of bases not matched to a gene: 2. CDR1 is SGHNT, CDR2 YYREEE, per germline (reference sequence). The CDR3 sequence: CASSLPGQGSYEQYF. The CDR3 DNA reads TGTGCCAGCAGCTTGCCGGGACAGGGGTCCTACGAGCAGTACTTC.

V usage is TRBV7-3 and J usage is TRBJ2-7, with TRBD1 as a possible D gene (6 bases). The germline V gene encodes CDR1 SGHTA and CDR2 FQGTGA. The CDR3 spans 13 residues. The germline V and J ends were trimmed by 5 bases and 3 bases, with 11 bases remaining between them. Written as DNA, the CDR3 is TGTGCCAGCAGCCCGGGACAACTCTACGAGCAGTACTTC. Translation gives CASSPGQLYEQYF. Complete variable domain (other parts from reference TRBV7-3 and TRBJ2-7): GAGVSQTPSNKVTEKGKYVELRCDPISGHTALYWYRQSLGQGPEFLIYFQGTGAADDSGLPNDRFFAVRPEGSVSTLKIQRTERGDSAVYLCASSPGQLYEQYFGPGTRLTVT.

The chain uses TRBV7-9 and TRBJ2-7; TRBD1 aligns across 9 bases. Germline assignment: CDR1 SEHNR and CDR2 FQNEAQ (reference sequence). The CDR3 totals 15 residues. Trimming removed 4 bases from V and 3 bases from J; junction bases left unmatched: 7. The CDR3 here is CASSSGGTGNYEQYF. The DNA of the CDR3 is TGTGCCAGCAGCTCCGGAGGGACAGGGAACTACGAGCAGTACTTC.

Worth noting for this clone: Other nucleotide sequences in the sample specify the same CDR3. This chain connects TRBV27 to TRBJ2-7, with 11 bases fitting TRBD2. The V and J ends lost 6 bases and 3 bases, in that order; junction bases with no gene match: 1. The CDR3 has 13 amino acids. Germline V gives CDR1 MNHEY, CDR2 SMNVEV (reference sequence). Here the CDR3 DNA reads TGTGCCAGCAGGCTAGCGGGAGGCTACGAGCAGTACTTC. Translation: CASRLAGGYEQYF.

The V call is TRBV9, the J call TRBJ1-2; maybe TRBD1 (5 bases). The CDR3 totals 13 residues. Germline V gene lookup returns CDR1 SGDLS and CDR2 YYNGEE. V shed 4 bases and J shed 8 bases, with 15 bases lying between them. This CDR3 is CASSSLPRGGYTF. Written as DNA, the CDR3 is TGTGCCAGCAGCTCCTTACCCCGGGGGGGCTACACCTTC.

This chain links TRBV19 with TRBJ1-2; the match to TRBD1 covers 7 bases. The CDR3 is 14 amino acids. The V and J ends lost 4 bases and 4 bases, in that order; junction bases with no gene match: 6. Per germline, CDR1 LNHDA and CDR2 SQIVND (reference sequence). CDR3 protein: CASSSRTGPYGYTF. The CDR3 DNA sequence: TGTGCCAGTAGTAGCAGGACAGGACCCTATGGCTACACCTTC.

This chain uses TRBV11-2 with TRBJ1-1; unclear D gene. CDR1 SGHAT and CDR2 FQNNGV come from the germline V gene. Trimming cost V 4 bases and J 1 base, with 13 bases left between them. This CDR3 has 15 amino acids. The CDR3 DNA follows: TGTGCCAGCAGCTCACGGCTGGACTCGAACACTGAAGCTTTCTTT. It translates to CASSSRLDSNTEAFF.

This chain connects TRBV7-9 to TRBJ2-6, with D perhaps assigned TRBD1 or TRBD2 (7 bases each). The CDR3 covers 18 residues. Germline values: CDR1 SEHNR, CDR2 FQNEAQ (reference sequence). V lost 6 bases to trimming and J lost 0 bases, with 18 bases between them. The CDR3 loop is CASRSGTETFSGANVLTF. The CDR3 DNA reads as TGTGCCAGCAGAAGCGGGACAGAAACATTCTCTGGGGCCAACGTCCTGACTTTC.

The rearrangement joins TRBV6-5 to TRBJ2-5, with TRBD2 matching 8 bases. Germline V gene data show CDR1 as MNHEY and CDR2 as SVGAGI. Trimming removed 1 base from V and 7 bases from J; junction bases left unmatched: 11. The CDR3 runs to 16 residues. Here the CDR3 reads CASSYFQGLASATQYF. The CDR3, as DNA: TGTGCCAGCAGTTACTTCCAAGGACTAGCCTCGGCGACCCAGTACTTC.

This clone was recorded once. The V call is TRBV27, the J call TRBJ2-3; 9 nucleotides line up with TRBD2. This CDR3 spans 16 amino acids. The germline V gene encodes CDR1 MNHEY and CDR2 SMNVEV (reference sequence). J was trimmed by 5 bases and V by 6 bases; bases with no gene match: 12. DNA of the CDR3: TGTGCCAGCAGCAAAGTCTCGACTAGCGGTCAAGATACGCAGTATTTT. Translation gives CASSKVSTSGQDTQYF.

V is TRBV7-2 and J is TRBJ2-7, with D unresolved. The CDR3 loop spans 13 amino acids. Trimming pared 3 bases from V and 3 bases from J, leaving 9 bases between. Germline V gene sequence: CDR1 SGHTA, CDR2 FQGNSA. The DNA of the CDR3 is TGTGCCAGCAGCTTTAATAGGAACTACGAGCAGTACTTC. It yields the protein CASSFNRNYEQYF.

The chain combines TRBV15 with TRBJ2-7, with D possibly being TRBD1 (6 bases). With 0 bases removed from V and 1 base from J, the gap between germline ends came to 10 bases. The CDR3 has 15 residues. Germline CDR1 LNHNV, CDR2 YYDKDF (reference sequence). CDR3 bases: TGTGCCACCAGCAGAGACAGGGGTATGTCCTACGAGCAGTACTTC. Amino acids: CATSRDRGMSYEQYF. Full variable domain (outside the CDR3, taken from reference TRBV15 and TRBJ2-7): DAMVIQNPRYQVTQFGKPVTLSCSQTLNHNVMYWYQQKSSQAPKLLFHYYDKDFNNEADTPDNFQSRRPNTSFCFLDIRSPGLGDTAMYLCATSRDRGMSYEQYFGPGTRLTVT.

This rearrangement joins TRBV15 to TRBJ1-5; D may be TRBD1 (5 bases). The CDR3 runs 18 residues. The germline V gene has CDR1 LNHNV and CDR2 YYDKDF (reference sequence). Trimming shortened V by 1 base and J by 5 bases, and 21 bases separated the two germline ends. This CDR3 is CATSRVLQRGRAHQPQHF. CDR3 nucleotide sequence: TGTGCCACCAGCAGAGTCCTCCAAAGGGGCAGGGCCCATCAGCCCCAGCATTTT.

V gene TRBV30 combines with J gene TRBJ1-2, with 9 bases that match TRBD1. Germline V CDR1 and CDR2: GTSNPN, SVGIG (reference sequence). This CDR3 region has 12 residues. Losses at the gene ends were 5 bases for V and 4 bases for J; bases not matched to a gene: 2. The chain's CDR3 is CAWLDRGYGYTF. For the CDR3, the DNA is TGTGCCTGGTTGGACAGGGGCTATGGCTACACCTTC.